Listed below are T cell receptor beta chains from one sample, sequenced in a study of CD8 T cells in ankylosing spondylitis. TCRdb reprocessed the 5' RACE reads with MiXCR, giving one entry per CDR3 protein. The table shows more than 300,000 distinct CDR3 sequences, with 6.5% to 10% occurring only once. Sequencing input: blood, either unsorted or a sorted T cell fraction (not recorded which). Receptors were obtained from a male donor with ankylosing spondylitis. Each CDR3 is given with its conserved first and last residue.

v_call,j_call,cdr3_aa
TRBV11-3,TRBJ1-5,CASSLDPFPNQPQHF
TRBV7-9,TRBJ2-3,CAPGGPGPITDTQYF
TRBV7-2,TRBJ1-2,CASTTDRLYTF
TRBV12-3/TRBV12-4,TRBJ1-1,CASSLGVRGDTEAFF
TRBV5-1,TRBJ2-1,CASSLASSGGPIDEQFF
TRBV24-1,TRBJ2-1,CATSLSGGGNEQFF
TRBV28,TRBJ2-1,CASRKTGGNEQFF
TRBV7-6,TRBJ2-3,CASSRYDGMSTDTQYF
TRBV12-3/TRBV12-4,TRBJ1-3,CASIGLLVGNTIYF
TRBV27,TRBJ2-7,CASSLRQSNYEQYF
TRBV28,TRBJ2-3,CASSPPGGSTDTQYF
TRBV4-3,TRBJ2-7,CASSQDWASGSYEQYF
TRBV6-2/TRBV6-3,TRBJ2-7,CASSPTGPYSYEQYF
TRBV10-3,TRBJ1-3,CAISDSSSGNTIYF
TRBV6-1,TRBJ2-5,CASRPSGSKETQYF
TRBV5-1,TRBJ1-5,CASSLGHNSNQPQHF
TRBV11-2,TRBJ1-2,CASSSSIRPDGYTF
TRBV20-1,TRBJ2-1,CSATLIAGSAYNEQFF
TRBV11-2,TRBJ1-3,CASSLGHNAGAGNTIYF
TRBV14,TRBJ2-1,CASSQAQGAKFF
TRBV15,TRBJ2-7,CATSRDPAGYEQYF
TRBV29-1,TRBJ2-5,CGVDPPLYRQETQYF
TRBV5-1,TRBJ1-4,CASSLSGPGTNEKLFF
TRBV19,TRBJ2-3,CASSTRTMGGTDTQYF
TRBV5-6,TRBJ2-3,CASSLDQPPTDTQYF
TRBV5-1,TRBJ2-3,CASSSHRDVSTDTQYF
TRBV15,TRBJ2-7,CATSNTRLTGPYEQYF
TRBV10-3,TRBJ2-1,CAISESETSSYNEQFF
TRBV10-3,TRBJ1-2,CAISDPTGDGYTF
TRBV4-1,TRBJ1-5,CASSAQVSNQPQHF
TRBV5-1,TRBJ1-4,CASSSRAQSSEKLFF
TRBV5-1,TRBJ2-1,CASSLMSGLAGHYNEQFF
TRBV5-5,TRBJ2-1,CASSLWSSGYNEQFF
TRBV18,TRBJ2-3,CASSPRRRVPGTLTDTQYF
TRBV5-1,TRBJ1-1,CASSLSGTGGGNTEAFF
TRBV29-1,TRBJ1-2,CSVGLGEFYGYTF
TRBV7-8,TRBJ2-1,CASSLLDINNEQFF
TRBV20-1,TRBJ1-2,CSAREWDRVNYGYTF
TRBV7-9,TRBJ2-7,CASSLASSGTLDYEQYF
TRBV9,TRBJ1-5,CASSVGLVSNQPQHF
TRBV3-1,TRBJ2-7,CASSPGGAGGGEQYF
TRBV7-3,TRBJ1-2,CASSLTAGSDYGYTF
TRBV12-3/TRBV12-4,TRBJ2-1,CASSTPGLGSEQFF
TRBV4-2,TRBJ2-3,CASSPRGRDTDTQYF
TRBV11-2,TRBJ2-4,CASSLAGTGNIQYF
TRBV9,TRBJ2-1,CASSRTAPNSYNEQFF
TRBV5-1,TRBJ1-3,CASGTSLSSGNTIYF
TRBV12-3/TRBV12-4,TRBJ1-4,CASSLGAYSTNEKLFF
TRBV5-7,TRBJ1-5,CASSVNRDRDQPQHF
TRBV27,TRBJ1-2,CASSLRGRGGYTF
TRBV5-1,TRBJ2-1,CASSEHSGYNEQFF
TRBV6-5,TRBJ2-5,CASRRSETQYF
TRBV27,TRBJ2-1,CASRLAGEANEQFF
TRBV2,TRBJ2-1,CASSEKREAFYEQFF
TRBV5-1,TRBJ1-2,CASSWQPGQNYGYTF
TRBV18,TRBJ2-1,CASSRGQGDEQFF
TRBV27,TRBJ2-7,CASSLWLAEGHYEQYF
TRBV7-6,TRBJ1-1,CASSTNLRAEAFF
TRBV28,TRBJ2-1,CASRLGLANNEQFF